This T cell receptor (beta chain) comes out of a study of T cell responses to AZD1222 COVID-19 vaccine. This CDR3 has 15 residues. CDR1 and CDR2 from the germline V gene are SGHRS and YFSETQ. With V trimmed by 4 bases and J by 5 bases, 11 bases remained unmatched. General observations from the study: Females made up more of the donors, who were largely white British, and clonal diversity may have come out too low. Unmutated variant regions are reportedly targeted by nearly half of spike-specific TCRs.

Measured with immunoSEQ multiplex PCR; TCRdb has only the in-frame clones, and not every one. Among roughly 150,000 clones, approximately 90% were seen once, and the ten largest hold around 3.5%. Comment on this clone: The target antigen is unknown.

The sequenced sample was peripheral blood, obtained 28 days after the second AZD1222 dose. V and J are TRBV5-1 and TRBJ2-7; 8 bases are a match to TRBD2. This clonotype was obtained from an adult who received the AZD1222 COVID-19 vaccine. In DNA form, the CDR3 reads TGCGCCAGCAGCCCAGACGGGAGGGCCAGGAACGAGCAGTACTTC. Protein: CASSPDGRARNEQYF.